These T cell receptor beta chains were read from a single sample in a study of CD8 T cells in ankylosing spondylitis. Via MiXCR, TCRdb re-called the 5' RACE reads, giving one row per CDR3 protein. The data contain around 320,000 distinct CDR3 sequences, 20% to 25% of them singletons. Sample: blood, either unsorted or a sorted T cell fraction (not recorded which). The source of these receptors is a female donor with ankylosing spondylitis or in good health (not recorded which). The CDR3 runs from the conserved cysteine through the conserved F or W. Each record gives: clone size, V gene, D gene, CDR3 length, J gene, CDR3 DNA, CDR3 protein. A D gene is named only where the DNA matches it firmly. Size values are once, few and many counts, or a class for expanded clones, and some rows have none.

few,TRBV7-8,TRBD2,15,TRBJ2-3,TGTGCCAGCTTCCCTCTAGCGGGAGCCACAGATACGCAGTATTTT,CASFPLAGATDTQYF
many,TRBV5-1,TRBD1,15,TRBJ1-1,TGCGCCAGCAGCTCCGCGGACAGGGAGGACACTGAAGCTTTCTTT,CASSSADREDTEAFF
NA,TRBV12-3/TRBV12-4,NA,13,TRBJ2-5,TGTGCCAGCAGTTTGCTAGCTCGGGAGACCCAGTACTTC,CASSLLARETQYF
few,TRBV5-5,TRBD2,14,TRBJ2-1,TGTGCCAGCAGCTTGGGACTAGCCAGCGATGAGCAGTTCTTC,CASSLGLASDEQFF
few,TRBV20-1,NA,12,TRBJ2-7,TGCAGTGCTAGCTGGCGAGGGTACGAGCAGTACTTC,CSASWRGYEQYF
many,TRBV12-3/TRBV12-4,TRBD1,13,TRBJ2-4,TGTGCCAGCAGTTCGACAGGGGGAAACATTCAGTACTTC,CASSSTGGNIQYF
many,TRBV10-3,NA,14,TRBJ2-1,TGTGCCATCAGTGGTAGCGGAGATTACAATGAGCAGTTCTTC,CAISGSGDYNEQFF
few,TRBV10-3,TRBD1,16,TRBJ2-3,TGTGCCATCAGTGAAACCCAGGGGGCTGGCGCAGATACGCAGTATTTT,CAISETQGAGADTQYF
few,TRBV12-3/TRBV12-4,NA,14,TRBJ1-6,TGTGCCAGCAATACAGGGAGGGCTAATTCACCCCTCCACTTT,CASNTGRANSPLHF
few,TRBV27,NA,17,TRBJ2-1,TGTGCCAGCAGCCGCCAGTCTAATCCGGGGATAAACAATGAGCAGTTCTTC,CASSRQSNPGINNEQFF
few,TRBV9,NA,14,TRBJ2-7,TGTGCCAGCAGCCCAGCAGGGGCCTATTACGAGCAGTACTTC,CASSPAGAYYEQYF
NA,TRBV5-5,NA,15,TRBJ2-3,TGTGCCAGCAGCTCCAGGGTCGTGGGCGCAGATACGCAGTATTTT,CASSSRVVGADTQYF
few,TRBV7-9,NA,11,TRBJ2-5,TGTGCCAGCAGTAAAGAACAGACCCAGTACTTC,CASSKEQTQYF
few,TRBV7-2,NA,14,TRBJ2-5,TGTGCCAGCAGCTTAGGTCCATGGGGAGAGACCCAGTACTTC,CASSLGPWGETQYF
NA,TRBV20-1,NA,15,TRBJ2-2,TGCAGTGCTAGAGTGGCTGCTGCGAACACCGGGGAGCTGTTTTTT,CSARVAAANTGELFF
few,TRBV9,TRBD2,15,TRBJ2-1,TGTGCCAGCAGCTCTCAGGGACTAGCAGTCGATGAGCAGTTCTTC,CASSSQGLAVDEQFF
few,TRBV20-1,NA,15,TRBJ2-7,TGCAGTGCTAGAGATGGTAAGAAGCGGAGCTACGAGCAGTACTTC,CSARDGKKRSYEQYF
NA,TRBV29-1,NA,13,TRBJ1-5,TGCAGCGTTGTCTGGGGGCCCGGGCAGCCCCAGCATTTT,CSVVWGPGQPQHF
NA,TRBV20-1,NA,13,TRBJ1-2,TGCAGTGCTCCTTCCGAAACAGGACCCCTAAACACCTTC,CSAPSETGPLNTF
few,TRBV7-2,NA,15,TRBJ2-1,TGTGCCAGCAGCCGGGGGCAGATAAAGGGCAATGAGCAGTTCTTC,CASSRGQIKGNEQFF
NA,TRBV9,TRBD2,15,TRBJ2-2,TGCCCCAGCAGGACTAGCGCTCTGAACACCGGGGAGCTGTTTTTT,CPSRTSALNTGELFF
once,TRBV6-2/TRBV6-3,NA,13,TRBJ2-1,TGTGCCAGCAGTTTATGGACGGTTGGGGAGCAGTTCTTC,CASSLWTVGEQFF
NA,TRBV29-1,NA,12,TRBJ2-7,TGCAGCGTCATGATAGCTTCCTACGAGCAGTACTTC,CSVMIASYEQYF
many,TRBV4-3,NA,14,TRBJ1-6,TGCGCCAGCAGCCAAGACAGAACAGATTCACCCCTCCACTTT,CASSQDRTDSPLHF
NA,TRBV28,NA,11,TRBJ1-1,TGTGCCAGCAGTTTAGGGACAAGAGCTTTCTTT,CASSLGTRAFF
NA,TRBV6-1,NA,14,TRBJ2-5,TGTGCCAGCAGTGAAGCGCGAGTTCAAGAGACCCAGTACTTC,CASSEARVQETQYF
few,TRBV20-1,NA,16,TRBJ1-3,TGCAGTGCTAGAGTCCCGGACGGAAGCTCTGGAAACACCATATATTTT,CSARVPDGSSGNTIYF
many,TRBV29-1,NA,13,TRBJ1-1,TGCAGCGTTGATAGGCCGGACAACACTGAAGCTTTCTTT,CSVDRPDNTEAFF
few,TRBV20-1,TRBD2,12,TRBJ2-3,TGCAGTGTTGCGGGAGTAACTGATACGCAGTATTTT,CSVAGVTDTQYF
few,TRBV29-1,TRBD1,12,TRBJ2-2,TGCAGCGTTACAGGGGACACCGGGGAGCTGTTTTTT,CSVTGDTGELFF
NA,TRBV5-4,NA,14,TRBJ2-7,TGTGCCAGCAGCTTGACAGTCAGATCGGGTGAGCAGTACTTC,CASSLTVRSGEQYF
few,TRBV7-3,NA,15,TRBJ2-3,TGTGCCAGCAGCTTAGGACCAACACCCGGGGATACGCAGTATTTT,CASSLGPTPGDTQYF
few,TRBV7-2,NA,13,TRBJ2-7,TGTGCCAGCAGCTCCAGGGTATCCTACGAGCAGTACTTC,CASSSRVSYEQYF
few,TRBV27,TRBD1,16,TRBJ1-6,TGTGCCAGCAGGATTACAGGGGAGGCAGGGAATTCACCCCTCCACTTT,CASRITGEAGNSPLHF
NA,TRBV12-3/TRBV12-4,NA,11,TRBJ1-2,TGTGCCAGCAGCTTCAGGACAGGCTACACCTTC,CASSFRTGYTF
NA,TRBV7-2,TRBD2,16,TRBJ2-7,TGTGCCAGCAGCCTAAGAAGACTAGCAAGTTACTACGAGCAGTACTTC,CASSLRRLASYYEQYF
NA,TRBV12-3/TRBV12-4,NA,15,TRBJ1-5,TGTGCCAGCAGCCTCAGCGCAGGGAGGGATCAGCCCCAGCATTTT,CASSLSAGRDQPQHF
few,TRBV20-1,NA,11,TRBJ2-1,TGCAGTGCCATCAGCGGACGAGAGCAGTTCTTC,CSAISGREQFF
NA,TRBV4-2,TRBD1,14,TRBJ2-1,TGTGCCAGCAGCCCCCTGGACAGGTACAATGAGCAGTTCTTC,CASSPLDRYNEQFF
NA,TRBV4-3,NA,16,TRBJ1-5,TGCGCCAGCAGCCTCGACGGCAGGGATAGCAATCAGCCCCAGCATTTT,CASSLDGRDSNQPQHF
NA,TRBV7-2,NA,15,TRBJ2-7,TGTGCCAGCAGCTTAGAGAACCGAGGCTCGGGCGAGCAGTACTTC,CASSLENRGSGEQYF
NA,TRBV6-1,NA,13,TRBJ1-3,TGTGCCAGCATCGAGGACGGCGGAAACACCATATATTTT,CASIEDGGNTIYF
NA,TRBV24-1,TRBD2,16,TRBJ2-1,TGTGCCACCAGTGATTTAAGGGGACTAGCCCGGGGAGAGCAGTTCTTC,CATSDLRGLARGEQFF
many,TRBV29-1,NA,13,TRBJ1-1,TGCAGCGTTGCAACGGGGGGGAGGACTGAAGCTTTCTTT,CSVATGGRTEAFF
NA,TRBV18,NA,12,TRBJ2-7,TGTGCCACCCCGACCAAAGACGGTCCTCAGTACTTC,CATPTKDGPQYF
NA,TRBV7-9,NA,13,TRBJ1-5,TGTGCCAGCAGCGAGGACGGTCCTGGGCCCCAGCATTTT,CASSEDGPGPQHF
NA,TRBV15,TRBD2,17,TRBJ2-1,TGTGCCACCAGCAGAGGGAAGGGAGCGGGACTATACAATGAGCAGTTCTTC,CATSRGKGAGLYNEQFF
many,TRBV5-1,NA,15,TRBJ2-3,TGCGCCAGCAGCCCCCGACAGCAAAACACAGATACGCAGTATTTT,CASSPRQQNTDTQYF
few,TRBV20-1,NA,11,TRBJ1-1,TGCAGTGCCCCAGAGAACACTGAAGCTTTCTTT,CSAPENTEAFF
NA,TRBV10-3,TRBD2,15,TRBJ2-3,TGTGCCATCAAATTCGGCGGGAGCCGGGGAGATACGCAGTATTTT,CAIKFGGSRGDTQYF
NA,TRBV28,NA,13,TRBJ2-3,TGTGCCAGCAGGGCGCCTGGCACAGATACGCAGTATTTT,CASRAPGTDTQYF
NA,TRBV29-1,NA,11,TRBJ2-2,TGCAGCGTTGAAGAACTCGGGGAGCTGTTTTTT,CSVEELGELFF
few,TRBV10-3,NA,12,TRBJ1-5,TGTGCCATCAGCCCACAGGGTATGGCCCAGCATTTT,CAISPQGMAQHF
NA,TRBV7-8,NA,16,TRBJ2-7,TGTGCCAGCAGCCCCCCTAGCGTTTCCCCGCCCCACGAGCAGTACTTC,CASSPPSVSPPHEQYF
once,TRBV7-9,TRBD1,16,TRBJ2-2,TGTGCCAGCAGCTTATTGACAGGGTGGAACACCGGGGAGCTGTTTTTT,CASSLLTGWNTGELFF
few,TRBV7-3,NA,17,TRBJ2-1,TGTGCCAGCAGCTTAAACCCGCCTGGGGTCTCCTACAATGAGCAGTTCTTC,CASSLNPPGVSYNEQFF
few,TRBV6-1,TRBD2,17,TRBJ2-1,TGTGCCAGCAGTAGAGGACTAGCGGGAGTTGTTAGGGATGAGCAGTTCTTC,CASSRGLAGVVRDEQFF
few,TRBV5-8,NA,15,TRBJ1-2,TGTGCCAGCAGCTTTGGGCAACACCCGCTTTATGGCTACACCTTC,CASSFGQHPLYGYTF
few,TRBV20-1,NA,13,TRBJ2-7,TGCAGTGCTAGAAAGGGGGGCACCTACGAGCAGTACTTC,CSARKGGTYEQYF
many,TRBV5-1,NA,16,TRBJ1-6,TGCGCCAGCAGCTCGGGCGGGAGCTCCTATAATTCACCCCTCCACTTT,CASSSGGSSYNSPLHF